This T cell receptor beta chain was captured in a study of radiotherapy plus CTLA-4 blockade in lung cancer. About the study: Across the patients, objective responses occurred in less than 20%, and disease control in approximately 30%. The study, taken as a whole, reports: Among blood TCR repertoires after radiotherapy plus ipilimumab, tumor-derived clones expanded. Among reported predictors of response, early blood T cell clone dynamics with interferon-beta performed best.

In the case of this clone: What it binds is not known.

In chemo-refractory metastatic non-small-cell lung cancer, patients got ipilimumab CTLA-4 blockade together with focal radiation. V shed 3 bases and J shed 0 bases, with 12 bases lying between them. Germline loops: CDR1 KGHSH, CDR2 LQKENI. This CDR3 is built from 17 residues. The data were produced by immunoSEQ multiplex PCR, yet TCRdb's version contains in-frame clones alone and is incomplete. The sample holds 75,000 or so clones, approximately 80% seen once. The specimen comprised peripheral blood, sampled from a patient treated with radiotherapy plus ipilimumab. The chain uses TRBV18 and TRBJ1-6, with D unclear. This receptor was identified in a human donor with non-small cell lung cancer who had a complete response to radiotherapy plus ipilimumab. Here the CDR3 DNA reads TGTGCCAGCTCACCCACGGACCGGAGCTCCTATAATTCACCCCTCCACTTT. Its protein is CASSPTDRSSYNSPLHF.